The 13 T cell receptor beta chains below come from one sample, sequenced in a study of CD8 T cells in ankylosing spondylitis. Study results and limitations: A motif of fewer than ten highly homologous TCR beta variants was seen as apparently characteristic of ankylosing spondylitis blood.

The antigens these receptors bind are not known. TCRdb ran MiXCR on the 5' RACE reads and lists one entry per CDR3 protein. The sample carries a few hundred thousand distinct CDR3 sequences, about a fifth recorded once. The sample consisted of blood, either unsorted or a sorted T cell fraction (not recorded which). The receptors here all came from a male donor with ankylosing spondylitis.

This clonotype appeared many times. CDR3 DNA sequence: TGTGCCAGCAGTTTAATCGGGAACACTGAAGCTTTCTTT. Protein: CASSLIGNTEAFF. This sequence joins TRBV12-3 or TRBV12-4 and TRBJ1-1; D gene ambiguous. The V gene lost 2 bases and the J gene lost 1 base, with 5 bases spanning the gap. The CDR3 has 13 amino acids.

This clonotype was counted between two and nine times. This chain joins TRBV20-1 and TRBJ1-1, with TRBD1 matching over 8 bases. With V trimmed by 5 bases and J by 8 bases, 10 bases remained unmatched. The CDR3 runs 13 residues. Germline CDR1 reads DFQATT; CDR2 reads SNEGSKA (reference sequence). The CDR3 loop is CSAPRTGLEEAFF. The CDR3 DNA sequence: TGCAGTGCTCCTCGGACAGGGTTGGAAGAAGCTTTCTTT.

The chain uses TRBV7-2 and TRBJ2-2; 7 positions agree with TRBD1. The V and J ends lost 5 bases and 0 bases, in that order; junction bases with no gene match: 9. The CDR3 consists of 17 residues. The germline CDR1 and CDR2 sequences are SGHTA and FQGNSA. CDR3 DNA: TGTGCCAGCAGCAGATCCTGGACAGGACCGAACACCGGGGAGCTGTTTTTT. This encodes CASSRSWTGPNTGELFF.

This clonotype was detected a few times. The genes are TRBV5-1 and TRBJ2-3; D gene ambiguous. V lost 1 base, J lost 2 bases, and 14 bases lay in between. This CDR3 contains 16 residues. The germline V gene encodes CDR1 SGHRS and CDR2 YFSETQ. The CDR3 region is CASSLKGGPATDTQYF. The CDR3 DNA is TGCGCCAGCAGCTTGAAGGGCGGCCCTGCCACAGATACGCAGTATTTT.

The V call is TRBV20-1, the J call TRBJ2-7; unclear D gene. V was pared by 5 bases and J by 4 bases, with 12 bases between. The germline CDR1 and CDR2 sequences are DFQATT and SNEGSKA (reference sequence). CDR3 length: 12 residues. CDR3 DNA sequence: TGCAGTGCTGGGGAAAGGGATTACGAGCAGTACTTC. It yields the protein CSAGERDYEQYF.

This clonotype has only a few counts. This chain joins TRBV24-1 and TRBJ2-3, with D maybe TRBD2 (6 bases). V gave up 4 bases and J gave up 4 bases, with 14 bases separating them. This CDR3 has 15 residues. Germline CDR1 and CDR2: KGHDR and SFDVKD. The CDR3 here is CATSEWRDGPDTQYF. The CDR3 DNA is TGTGCCACCAGTGAGTGGCGGGACGGGCCAGATACGCAGTATTTT.

The sample holds a few counts of this clonotype. The gene calls are TRBV9 and TRBJ2-2; TRBD2 matches 10 bases. The CDR3 totals 16 residues. CDR1 is SGDLS and CDR2 is YYNGEE in the germline V gene. With 1 base clipped from V and 2 bases from J, the junction kept 2 bases outside the gene matches. CDR3: CASSVSGRANTGELFF. DNA for the CDR3: TGTGCCAGCAGCGTAAGCGGGAGGGCAAACACCGGGGAGCTGTTTTTT. Together with reference TRBV9 and TRBJ2-2, the CDR3 gives the full variable domain: DSGVTQTPKHLITATGQRVTLRCSPRSGDLSVYWYQQSLDQGLQFLIQYYNGEERAKGNILERFSAQQFPDLHSELNLSSLELGDSALYFCASSVSGRANTGELFFGEGSRLTVL.

The rearrangement links TRBV7-6 to TRBJ2-7; D perhaps matches TRBD2 (7 bases). This CDR3 contains 16 residues. V was shortened by 4 bases and J by 1 base, with 17 bases between the two germline ends. Germline CDR1 and CDR2: SGHVS and FNYEAQ. CDR3 coding DNA: TGTGCCAGCAGCTCCGGGGGGCGGGATATTTCCTACGAGCAGTACTTC. Protein: CASSSGGRDISYEQYF.

This clonotype was found once. The V call is TRBV20-1, the J call TRBJ1-2; D possibly corresponds to TRBD1 (5 bases). This CDR3 comprises 12 residues. Germline assignment: CDR1 DFQATT and CDR2 SNEGSKA (reference sequence). V was cut by 3 bases and J by 4 bases, with 9 bases left in between. The CDR3 DNA sequence: TGCAGTGCTAGTCCCGGGGGCTATGGCTACACCTTC. Its protein is CSASPGGYGYTF.

This clonotype has only a few counts. This rearrangement joins TRBV12-3 or TRBV12-4 to TRBJ2-1; D may correspond to TRBD1 or TRBD2 (5 bases each). This CDR3 has 13 amino acids. V lost 3 bases and J 4 bases, leaving 7 bases between the germline ends. In DNA form, the CDR3 reads TGTGCCAGCAGTTTGAGGGGTTACAATGAGCAGTTCTTC. Residues: CASSLRGYNEQFF.

In this sample, this clonotype turned up a few times. The rearrangement uses TRBV20-1 and TRBJ2-2; D possibly corresponds to TRBD1 (5 bases). The CDR3 sequence is 15 residues long. Germline CDR1 and CDR2: DFQATT and SNEGSKA (reference sequence). With 0 bases removed from V and 6 bases from J, the gap between germline ends came to 14 bases. CDR3 DNA: TGCAGTGCTAGAGATCCTCGGACAAAGGCCGGGGAGCTGTTTTTT. This sequence encodes CSARDPRTKAGELFF.

The chain joins TRBV20-1 to TRBJ2-4, with D perhaps TRBD1 (6 bases). This CDR3 has 11 amino acids. With 7 bases removed from V and 8 bases from J, the gap between germline ends came to 12 bases. The germline gives CDR1 DFQATT, CDR2 SNEGSKA (reference sequence). The CDR3 protein is CSGTGYDIQYF. DNA for the CDR3: TGCAGTGGTACAGGGTACGACATTCAGTACTTC.

This clonotype was seen more than once but under ten times. V gene TRBV21-1 combines with J gene TRBJ2-1; TRBD1 was called by the table and not checked on the DNA. TRBV21-1 is a pseudogene segment. The CDR3 runs 14 residues. DNA of the CDR3: TGTGCCAGCAGCCCGGACAGGGCTTTTGATGAGCAGTTCTTC. The encoded protein is CASSPDRAFDEQFF.